This is a list of T cell receptor beta chains from one sample in a study of OX40 agonist ivuxolimab in advanced cancers. Profiled with immunoSEQ multiplex PCR; TCRdb holds only in-frame clones, not every one. The sample has about 100,000 clones, more than 80% seen once. Sequences were derived from CD4+ or CD8+ T cells sorted from blood, sampled in a trial of the OX40 agonist ivuxolimab. The receptors come from an adult with an advanced solid tumor such as melanoma, head and neck, liver or kidney cancer. Each CDR3 is given with its conserved first and last residue. D genes are given only for firm matches. Clone size is shown for a subset of rows, as once, few, many or a class of expanded clone.

TRBJ2-3	TRBV9	-	-	CASSVGATSTDTQYF	TGTGCCAGCAGCGTGGGGGCAACTAGCACAGATACGCAGTATTTT
TRBJ1-4	TRBV10-3	-	-	CAISDREFPNEKLFF	TGTGCCATCAGTGACAGAGAATTCCCTAATGAAAAACTGTTTTTT
TRBJ2-5	TRBV4-2	-	-	CASSLRAAQETQYF	TGTGCCAGCAGCCTCCGAGCAGCTCAAGAGACCCAGTACTTC
TRBJ1-1	TRBV7-9	-	once	CASSLGFQGSGNTEAFF	TGTGCCAGCAGCTTAGGTTTCCAGGGGTCGGGGAACACTGAAGCTTTCTTT
TRBJ2-7	TRBV5-1	-	-	CASSASSYEQYF	TGCGCCAGCAGCGCCAGCTCCTACGAGCAGTACTTC
TRBJ1-5	TRBV10-1	TRBD1	-	CASSRDRNQPQHF	TGCGCCAGCAGTCGGGACAGGAATCAGCCCCAGCATTTT
TRBJ1-5	TRBV4-1	-	few	CASSQDAGNQPQHF	TGCGCCAGCAGCCAAGACGCGGGGAATCAGCCCCAGCATTTT
TRBJ2-7	TRBV5-6	-	-	CASSLDLTGAEQCF	TGTGCCAGCAGCTTGGATTTGACAGGAGCCGAGCAGTGCTTC
TRBJ2-3	TRBV2	TRBD1	-	CASRGSRGRLNTDTQYF	TGTGCCAGCAGAGGAAGCAGGGGGCGGCTAAACACAGATACGCAGTATTTT
TRBJ2-6	TRBV6-1	-	once	CASSDGGTGANVLTF	TGTGCCAGCAGTGACGGCGGGACTGGGGCCAACGTCCTGACTTTC
TRBJ2-2	TRBV6-6	-	few	CASRPRQSGTGELFF	TGTGCCAGCAGACCCCGACAATCTGGCACCGGGGAGCTGTTTTTT
TRBJ1-1	TRBV7-8	-	-	CASGRSNTEAFF	TGTGCCAGCGGAAGAAGCAACACTGAAGCTTTCTTT
TRBJ1-1	TRBV18	-	-	CASSPDRAGAFF	TGTGCCAGCTCACCAGACCGAGCTGGGGCTTTCTTT
TRBJ2-1	TRBV20-1	-	-	CSAMVGNEQFF	TGCAGTGCTATGGTCGGCAATGAGCAGTTCTTC
TRBJ2-3	TRBV19	-	-	CASTGGNTDTQYF	TGTGCCAGTACCGGGGGTAACACAGATACGCAGTATTTT
TRBJ1-6	TRBV6-6	TRBD1	few	CATAGTGGNSPLHF	TGTGCCACCGCCGGGACAGGCGGTAATTCACCCCTCCACTTT
TRBJ2-7	TRBV29-1	TRBD1	once	CSEDRGPLPRYEQYF	TGCAGTGAGGACAGGGGGCCCCTACCTCGATACGAGCAGTACTTC
TRBJ2-7	TRBV7-9	-	-	CASSSENQGTYEQYF	TGTGCCAGCAGCTCAGAGAACCAGGGAACCTACGAGCAGTACTTC
TRBJ1-4	TRBV5-1	TRBD1	-	CASSPGTADEKLFF	TGCGCCAGCAGCCCCGGGACAGCTGATGAAAAACTGTTTTTT